Here is one T cell receptor beta chain with its context. This clone was detected only a few times. No antigen is known for it. Base qualities were left out, and no much larger clone turns up one base away. The donors were included in the validation cohort of 90 to 150 subjects, a group kept apart from the roughly 700-subject first cohort. The source of the sample is a study of cytomegalovirus exposure and HLA in healthy donors (dated by TCRdb to the late 2010s). Concerning the study at large: The 700 or so repertoires of the first cohort and the 110 or so validation repertoires were produced on the same platform, according to a later analysis. To predict cytomegalovirus infection status, the study combined high-throughput TCR immunosequencing, statistical association of individual TCRs with disease status, and machine learning. In addition to the first cohort of about 650 subjects, a separate validation cohort of 120 different subjects was used. The aim of the study was to test whether cataloging public T cell receptors could identify signatures of past pathogen exposure.

Library preparation was by the immunoSEQ multiplex PCR assay. Regarding the original processing steps: A statistical classification framework was built for diagnosing cytomegalovirus status from the catalog of TCR beta chain sequences. Here the immuneACCESS table is served through TCRdb, limited to in-frame sequences with V and J called. Missing clones are a known gap in these copies; in checked studies unresolved V genes cover under half, and the rest lacks a known reason. D and trimming come from the DNA, and the V and J calls and clone size come from that table. Counted in this sample were 300,000 to 450,000 clones; roughly 90% of them appeared once. The biggest ten clones account for roughly 0.8% of the sample. CDR1 and CDR2 were assigned from the germline V gene as SGHTS and YDEGEE. The junction shows trimming of 4 bases on V and 5 bases on J, plus 13 bases between the germline ends. The CDR3 holds 14 amino acids from the cysteine to the phenylalanine. Only the CDR3 region is kept as DNA, spanning 42 bases read in frame from base 1.

What the research found in general, with its limitations: While some public TCRs were present in many individuals, most TCR sequences turned up only very rarely across donors. The classifier was reported to diagnose cytomegalovirus status with high specificity and sensitivity in both the original cohort and the validation cohort. In vitro tests confirmed that three of the cytomegalovirus-associated TCR beta chains recognize cytomegalovirus antigens. The authors suggested that the approach could potentially be extended to other disease states and immunological phenotypes. All 120 or so repertoires were used to score co-occurrence in the validation cohort in a later analysis, because that analysis had no HLA typing for the cohort. In a later analysis, TCRs clustered in the first cohort were found to also tend to co-occur in the 120 validation repertoires, with 90% to 95% of cluster scores above 0. The study listed 150 to 200 TCR beta chains as associated with cytomegalovirus.

Source material: PBMCs. The receptor chain draws on TRBV5-8 and TRBJ1-5; TRBD1 might be the D gene, on 6 matching bases. The TCR sequence derives from a young woman in good health and CMV-seronegative. The DNA is as follows: TGTGCCAGCAGCCCTGACAGGAGCGATCAGCCCCAGCATTTT. Its translation is CASSPDRSDQPQHF.